This TCR beta chain was retrieved from a study of post-analysis software for immune sequencing data. Points from the study as a whole: Normalized Chao1 diversity was significantly reduced in patients versus controls. Batch-matched samples strongly co-clustered by F measure. Controls had lower frequencies than patients of roughly five TRBV segments, which included TRBV5-6, TRBV5-1 and TRBV20-1.

This CDR3 spans 15 amino acids. Looked up from germline, CDR1 is MGHRA and CDR2 is YSYEKL. With 0 bases removed from V and 3 bases from J, the gap between germline ends came to 9 bases. In regard to this clonotype: Antigen specificity is unknown.

cDNA libraries of TCR beta carried unique molecular identifiers. It was from about 1 to 10 million T cells that some 500,000 cDNA molecules came. TCRdb passed the PCR reads through MiXCR, listing each CDR3 protein once. The sample consists of around 400,000 distinct CDR3 sequences, more than 30% of them appearing once. The sequenced sample consisted of blood. The clonotype comes from a girl aged 2-10 years with multiple sclerosis. The chain has TRBV4-1 and TRBJ2-1; weak D call: TRBD2 (5 bases). For the CDR3, the DNA is TGCGCCAGCAGCCAAGAAAAACTAGACTACAATGAGCAGTTCTTC. It is translated as CASSQEKLDYNEQFF.